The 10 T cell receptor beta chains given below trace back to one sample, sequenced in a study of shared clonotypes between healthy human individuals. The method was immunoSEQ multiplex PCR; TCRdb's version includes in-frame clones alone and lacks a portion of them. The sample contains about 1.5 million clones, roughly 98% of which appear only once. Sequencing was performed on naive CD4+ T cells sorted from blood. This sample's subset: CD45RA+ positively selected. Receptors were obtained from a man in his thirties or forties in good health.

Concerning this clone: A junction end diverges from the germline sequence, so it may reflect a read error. The CDR3: CASRPTGNTGELFF. In nucleotides, the CDR3 is TGTGCTAGCAGACCGACAGGGAACACCGGGGAGCTGTTTTTT. The chain uses TRBV7-7 and TRBJ2-2, with a tentative D call TRBD1 (6 bases). This CDR3 is built from 14 residues. Germline-derived CDR1 and CDR2 are SSHAT and FNYEAQ (reference sequence).

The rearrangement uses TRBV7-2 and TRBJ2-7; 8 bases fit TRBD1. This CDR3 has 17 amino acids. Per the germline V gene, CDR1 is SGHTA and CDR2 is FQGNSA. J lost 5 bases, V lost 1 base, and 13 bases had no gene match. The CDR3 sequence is CASSLVAWDRSGDEQYF. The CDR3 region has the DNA TGTGCCAGCAGCTTAGTTGCGTGGGACAGGAGTGGTGACGAGCAGTACTTC.

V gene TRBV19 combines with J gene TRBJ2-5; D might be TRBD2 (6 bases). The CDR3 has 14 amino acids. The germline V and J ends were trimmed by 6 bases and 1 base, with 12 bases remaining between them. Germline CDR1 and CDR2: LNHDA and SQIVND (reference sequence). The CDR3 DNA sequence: TGTGCCAGTAGCGCGGGGATTCCCCAAGAGACCCAGTACTTC. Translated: CASSAGIPQETQYF.

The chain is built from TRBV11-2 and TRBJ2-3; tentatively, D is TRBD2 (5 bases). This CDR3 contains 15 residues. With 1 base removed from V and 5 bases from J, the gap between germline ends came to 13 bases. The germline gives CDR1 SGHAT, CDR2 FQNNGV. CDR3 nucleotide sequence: TGTGCCAGCAGCTTAGGGCGGTACGAGGGAGATACGCAGTATTTT. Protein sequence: CASSLGRYEGDTQYF.

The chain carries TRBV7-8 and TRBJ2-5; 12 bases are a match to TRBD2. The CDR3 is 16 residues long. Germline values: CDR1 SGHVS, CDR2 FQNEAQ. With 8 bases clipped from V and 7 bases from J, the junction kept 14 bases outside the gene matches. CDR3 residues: CASSKLAGGLLATQYF. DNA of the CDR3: TGTGCCAGCTCCAAACTAGCGGGAGGTCTGTTGGCGACCCAGTACTTC.

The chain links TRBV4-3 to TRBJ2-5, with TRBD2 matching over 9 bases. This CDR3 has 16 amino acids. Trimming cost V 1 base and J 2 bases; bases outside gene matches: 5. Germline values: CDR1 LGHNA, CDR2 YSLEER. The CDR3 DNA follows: TGCGCCAGCAGCCAAGGGGCTAGCGGGGTACAAGAGACCCAGTACTTC. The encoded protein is CASSQGASGVQETQYF.

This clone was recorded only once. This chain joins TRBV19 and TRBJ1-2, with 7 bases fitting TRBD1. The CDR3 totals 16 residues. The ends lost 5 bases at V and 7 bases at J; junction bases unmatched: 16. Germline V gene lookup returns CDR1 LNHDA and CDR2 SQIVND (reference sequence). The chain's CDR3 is CASSLRETGPRSGYTF. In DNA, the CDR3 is TGTGCCAGTAGTCTGCGAGAGACAGGGCCTAGGAGTGGCTACACCTTC.

The CDR3 loop is CASSYGGRRNEKLFF. CDR3 sequence (DNA): TGTGCCAGCAGTTACGGGGGCCGGCGGAATGAAAAACTGTTTTTT. The chain has TRBV6-5 and TRBJ1-4, with D perhaps matching TRBD1 (6 bases). With 2 bases removed from V and 5 bases from J, the gap between germline ends came to 12 bases. CDR1 is MNHEY and CDR2 is SVGAGI in the germline V gene. The CDR3 has 15 residues.

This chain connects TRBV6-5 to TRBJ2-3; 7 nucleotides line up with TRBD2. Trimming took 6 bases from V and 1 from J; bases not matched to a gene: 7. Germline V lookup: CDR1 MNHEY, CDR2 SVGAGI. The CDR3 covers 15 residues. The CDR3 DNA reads TGTGCCAGCAGGACGGGAGGTTCAGGCACAGATACGCAGTATTTT. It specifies CASRTGGSGTDTQYF.

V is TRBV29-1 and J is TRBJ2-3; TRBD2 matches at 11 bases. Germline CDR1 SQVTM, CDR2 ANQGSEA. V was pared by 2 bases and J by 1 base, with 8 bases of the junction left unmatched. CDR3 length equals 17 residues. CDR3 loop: CSVEPPSLAGGTDTQYF. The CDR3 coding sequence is TGCAGCGTTGAACCTCCATCACTAGCGGGAGGCACAGATACGCAGTATTTT.